This paragraph reports one T cell receptor (beta chain). Its antigen is unidentified. The data derive from a study of T cell responses to AZD1222 COVID-19 vaccine. The study, taken as a whole, reports: In a largely white British group with more females than males, clonal diversity was possibly underestimated. Just a handful of people given AZD1222 tested seropositive at baseline. Nearly half of spike-specific TCRs reportedly target unmutated variant regions.

Clones were sequenced by immunoSEQ multiplex PCR, and TCRdb holds only the in-frame ones, with some missing. In the table there are about 55,000 clones, roughly 87% of which are singletons. This clonotype was sampled from an adult in good health. The input for sequencing was peripheral blood, taken on day 0 of AZD1222 vaccination.

CDR3 region: CASTLGQGGVGDEKLFF. For the CDR3, the DNA is TGTGCCAGCACCCTTGGACAGGGTGGGGTCGGCGATGAAAAACTGTTTTTT. This chain uses TRBV28 with TRBJ1-4, with 8 bases that match TRBD1. Germline V gene sequence: CDR1 MDHEN, CDR2 SYDVKM. The J segment lost 6 bases and the V segment lost 7 bases, leaving 16 bases of the junction unmatched. The CDR3 totals 17 residues. Supplemented by reference TRBV28 and TRBJ1-4, the full variable domain reads DVKVTQSSRYLVKRTGEKVFLECVQDMDHENMFWYRQDPGLGLRLIYFSYDVKMKEKGDIPEGYSVSREKKERFSLILESASTNQTSMYLCASTLGQGGVGDEKLFFGSGTQLSVL.